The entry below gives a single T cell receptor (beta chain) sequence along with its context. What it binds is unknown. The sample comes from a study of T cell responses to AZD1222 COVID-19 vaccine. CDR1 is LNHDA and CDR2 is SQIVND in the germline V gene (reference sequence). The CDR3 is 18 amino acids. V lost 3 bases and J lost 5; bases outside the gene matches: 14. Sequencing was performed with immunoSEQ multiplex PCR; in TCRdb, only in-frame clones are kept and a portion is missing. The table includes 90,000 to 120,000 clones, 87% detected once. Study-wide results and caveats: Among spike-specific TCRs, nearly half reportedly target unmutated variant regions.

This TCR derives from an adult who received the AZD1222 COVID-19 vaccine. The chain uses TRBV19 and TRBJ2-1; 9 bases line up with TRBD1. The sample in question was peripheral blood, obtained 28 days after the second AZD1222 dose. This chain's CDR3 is CASSMDPFGTGLNNEQFF. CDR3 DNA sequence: TGTGCCAGTAGTATGGATCCTTTCGGGACAGGGTTAAACAATGAGCAGTTCTTC.